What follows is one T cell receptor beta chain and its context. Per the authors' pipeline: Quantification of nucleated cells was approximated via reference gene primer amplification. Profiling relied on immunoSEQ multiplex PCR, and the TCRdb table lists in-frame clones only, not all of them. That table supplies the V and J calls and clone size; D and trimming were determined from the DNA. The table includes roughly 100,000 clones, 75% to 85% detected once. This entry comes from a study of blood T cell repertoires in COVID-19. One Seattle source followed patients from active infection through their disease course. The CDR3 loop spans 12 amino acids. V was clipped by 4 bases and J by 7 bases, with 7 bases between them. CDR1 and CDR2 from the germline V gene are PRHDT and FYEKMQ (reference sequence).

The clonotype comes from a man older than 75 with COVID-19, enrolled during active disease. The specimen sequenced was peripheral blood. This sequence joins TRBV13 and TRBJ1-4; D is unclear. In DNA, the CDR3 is TGTGCCAGCAGCTCCAGTGGTGAAAAACTGTTTTTT. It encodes CASSSSGEKLFF.